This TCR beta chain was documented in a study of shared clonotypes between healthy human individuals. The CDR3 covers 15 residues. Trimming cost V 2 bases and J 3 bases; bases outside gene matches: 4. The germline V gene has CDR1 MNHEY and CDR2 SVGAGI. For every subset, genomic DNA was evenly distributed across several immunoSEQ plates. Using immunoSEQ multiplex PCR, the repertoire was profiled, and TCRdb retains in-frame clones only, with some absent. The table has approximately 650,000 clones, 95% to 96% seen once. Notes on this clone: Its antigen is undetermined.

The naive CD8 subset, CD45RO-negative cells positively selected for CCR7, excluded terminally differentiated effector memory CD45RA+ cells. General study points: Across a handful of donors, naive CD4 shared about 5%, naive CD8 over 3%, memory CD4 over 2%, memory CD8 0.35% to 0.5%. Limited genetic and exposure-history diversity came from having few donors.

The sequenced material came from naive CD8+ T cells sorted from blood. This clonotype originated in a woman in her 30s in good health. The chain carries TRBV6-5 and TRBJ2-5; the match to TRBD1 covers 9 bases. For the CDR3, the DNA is TGTGCCAGCAGTTACACGGGACAGGGTGAAGAGACCCAGTACTTC. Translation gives CASSYTGQGEETQYF.